This entry lists 20 T cell receptor beta chains sequenced from one sample in a study of CD8 T cells in ankylosing spondylitis. One entry per CDR3 protein, called by TCRdb with MiXCR from the 5' RACE reads. This table has around 340,000 distinct CDR3 sequences, about 15% appearing once. The sample was blood, either unsorted or a sorted T cell fraction (not recorded which). The receptor source for this set is a male donor with ankylosing spondylitis or in good health (not recorded which).

CDR3 in DNA: TGTGCCAGCAGTTCTCTCGCGCCGAACACCGGGGAGCTGTTTTTT. Its protein is CASSSLAPNTGELFF. V and J are TRBV6-5 and TRBJ2-2; D gene ambiguous. Deletions cut 4 bases from V and 0 bases from J, with 9 bases between. This CDR3 has 15 amino acids. Germline assignment: CDR1 MNHEY and CDR2 SVGAGI.

The chain couples TRBV5-1 to TRBJ2-3; TRBD2 matches 10 bases. Trimming took 0 bases from V and 5 from J; bases not matched to a gene: 12. The germline V gene has CDR1 SGHRS and CDR2 YFSETQ. The CDR3 is 18 amino acids. CDR3 in amino acids: CASSLGPFSGRREDTQYF. CDR3 DNA sequence: TGCGCCAGCAGCTTGGGCCCCTTTAGCGGGAGGAGAGAAGATACGCAGTATTTT.

This clonotype came up a few times. The chain uses TRBV20-1 and TRBJ1-2; D is undetermined. V shed 3 bases and J shed 1 base, with 12 bases lying between them. CDR1 and CDR2 from the germline V gene are DFQATT and SNEGSKA (reference sequence). The CDR3 spans 14 residues. The CDR3 sequence: CSARTSRLNYGYTF. Written as DNA, the CDR3 is TGCAGTGCTAGGACGAGCAGACTTAACTATGGCTACACCTTC.

This clonotype was seen a handful of times. Here the CDR3 DNA reads TGTGCCAGCAGTCCTACAGGGGGCTCCCTCACCGGGGAGCTGTTTTTT. As protein: CASSPTGGSLTGELFF. The chain employs TRBV12-3 or TRBV12-4 and TRBJ2-2; 9 nucleotides line up with TRBD1. The CDR3 has 16 residues. With 5 bases clipped from V and 4 bases from J, the junction kept 8 bases outside the gene matches.

V and J are TRBV20-1 and TRBJ2-1; the match to TRBD2 covers 13 bases. The CDR3 totals 16 residues. Looked up from germline, CDR1 is DFQATT and CDR2 is SNEGSKA (reference sequence). The J segment lost 5 bases and the V segment lost 3 bases, leaving 7 bases of the junction unmatched. CDR3 DNA: TGCAGTGCTAGGACCACTAGCGGGAGGGCCCACAATGAGCAGTTCTTC. It specifies CSARTTSGRAHNEQFF.

This clonotype was recorded a few times. CDR3 bases: TGCGCCAGCAGCCAACCCGGGGGGGGGATCGGGGAGCTGTTTTTT. Translation: CASSQPGGGIGELFF. The genes are TRBV4-1 and TRBJ2-2; TRBD2 matches at 8 bases. The CDR3 has 15 amino acids. In germline, CDR1 is MGHRA, CDR2 YSYEKL. Trimming removed 2 bases from V and 7 bases from J; junction bases left unmatched: 6.

The chain joins TRBV11-2 to TRBJ2-2; 7 nucleotides match TRBD2. The CDR3 is made up of 15 amino acids. Germline-derived CDR1 and CDR2 are SGHAT and FQNNGV. Unmatched junction bases numbered 4, after V lost 3 bases and J lost 3 bases. This CDR3 is CASSFTGRDTGELFF. The CDR3 DNA follows: TGTGCCAGCAGCTTTACGGGGAGGGACACCGGGGAGCTGTTTTTT.

This clonotype appeared many times. The chain carries TRBV11-2 and TRBJ2-3; unclear D gene. This CDR3 is built from 15 residues. Germline V gene lookup returns CDR1 SGHAT and CDR2 FQNNGV. Trimming pared 3 bases from V and 0 bases from J, leaving 10 bases between. CDR3 DNA: TGTGCCAGCAGCTTTGAGAGTACCAGCACAGATACGCAGTATTTT. Translating gives CASSFESTSTDTQYF. Full variable domain (rest looked up from reference TRBV11-2 and TRBJ2-3): EAGVAQSPRYKIIEKRQSVAFWCNPISGHATLYWYQQILGQGPKLLIQFQNNGVVDDSQLPKDRFSAERLKGVDSTLKIQPAKLEDSAVYLCASSFESTSTDTQYFGPGTRLTVL.

This clonotype has a handful of counts. The chain recombines TRBV29-1 with TRBJ2-5; D possibly corresponds to TRBD2 (5 bases). The length of the CDR3 is 12 residues. Between the trimmed V and J ends, which lost 3 bases and 5 bases, there was a span of 10 bases. CDR1 and CDR2 from the germline V gene are SQVTM and ANQGSEA. CDR3 sequence (DNA): TGCAGCGTTGAGGCGGGTTTGGAGACCCAGTACTTC. This sequence encodes CSVEAGLETQYF.

This clonotype was recorded at least ten times. V gene TRBV5-1 combines with J gene TRBJ1-2, with D tentatively TRBD1 (6 bases). V was cut by 3 bases and J by 4 bases, with 13 bases left in between. The CDR3 runs to 14 residues. The germline gives CDR1 SGHRS, CDR2 YFSETQ. CDR3 amino acids: CASSSGTNVYGYTF. The CDR3 DNA reads as TGCGCCAGCAGCTCGGGGACAAATGTCTATGGCTACACCTTC.

Here the CDR3 DNA reads TGTGCCAGCAGCCAAGGGACCATCGAGACCCAGTACTTC. Translation: CASSQGTIETQYF. The chain uses TRBV14 and TRBJ2-5; the D is unclear. V lost 1 base, J lost 5 bases, and 8 bases lay in between. Germline V gene lookup returns CDR1 SGHDN and CDR2 FVKESK. The CDR3 runs to 13 residues.

This clonotype was seen a few times. The chain employs TRBV7-6 and TRBJ1-5; no clear D gene. Looked up from germline, CDR1 is SGHVS and CDR2 is FNYEAQ. The germline V and J ends were trimmed by 4 bases and 6 bases, with 13 bases remaining between them. The length of the CDR3 is 14 residues. For the CDR3, the DNA is TGTGCCAGCAGCTCGATGAGGGAGGGTCAGCCCCAGCATTTT. This encodes CASSSMREGQPQHF.

Only a few counts were recorded for this clonotype. CDR3 bases: TGTGCCAGCAGCCAACTGGACAGGGTCTACTTC. This gives the protein CASSQLDRVYF. The rearrangement joins TRBV3-1 to TRBJ2-7, with 8 bases lining up with TRBD1. CDR1 and CDR2 (germline): LGHDT, YNNKEL (reference sequence). V dropped 2 bases and J dropped 13; count of bases not matched to a gene: 4. The CDR3 has 11 residues.

This clonotype was counted between two and nine times. The chain carries TRBV11-2 and TRBJ2-7; a weak D match, TRBD2 (5 bases). The CDR3 has 14 residues. V was clipped by 1 base and J by 3 bases, with 10 bases between them. Per germline, CDR1 SGHAT and CDR2 FQNNGV. The CDR3 region has the DNA TGTGCCAGCAGCTTAGCGGGGTACTTCTACGAGCAGTACTTC. This codes for CASSLAGYFYEQYF.

V gene TRBV11-2 combines with J gene TRBJ1-1; D is unclear. Germline CDR1 reads SGHAT; CDR2 reads FQNNGV. With 4 bases removed from V and 3 bases from J, the gap between germline ends came to 21 bases. This CDR3 spans 17 amino acids. CDR3 protein: CASSSIRGGNWDTEAFF. CDR3 DNA: TGTGCCAGCAGCTCCATTCGAGGAGGGAACTGGGACACTGAAGCTTTCTTT.

The sample holds a few counts of this clonotype. This chain joins TRBV12-3 or TRBV12-4 and TRBJ2-5, with 9 bases matching TRBD2. This CDR3 contains 15 residues. Trimming removed 6 bases from V and 5 bases from J; junction bases left unmatched: 10. The CDR3 sequence: CASSLTSGWGETQYF. Written as DNA, the CDR3 is TGTGCCAGCAGCCTTACTAGCGGGTGGGGGGAGACCCAGTACTTC.

This clonotype has just a few counts. The V and J genes are TRBV12-3 or TRBV12-4 and TRBJ2-6, with 7 nucleotides matching TRBD2. This CDR3 contains 15 residues. The junction had 2 bases not matched to a gene; V was cut back by 1 base and J by 5 bases. For the CDR3, the DNA is TGTGCCAGCAGTTTAGGGGGGGGACGGGCCAACGTCCTGACTTTC. Translating it yields CASSLGGGRANVLTF.

This chain uses TRBV20-1 with TRBJ1-2, with TRBD1 identical over 8 bases. V was clipped by 5 bases and J by 2 bases; unmatched bases: 4. The V gene's germline CDR1 is DFQATT and CDR2 SNEGSKA (reference sequence). This CDR3 spans 13 amino acids. This CDR3 is CSASRTGNYGYTF. CDR3 DNA: TGCAGTGCTTCGAGGACAGGGAACTATGGCTACACCTTC.

This rearrangement joins TRBV7-9 to TRBJ2-1; the D call may be TRBD1 or TRBD2 (5 bases each). Germline CDR1 reads SEHNR; CDR2 reads FQNEAQ (reference sequence). The CDR3 sequence is 14 residues long. The V and J ends lost 5 bases and 9 bases respectively, with 17 bases between them. The DNA for the CDR3 is TGTGCCAGCAGCCCCGGGGCCGCTTTTCCTGAGCAGTTCTTC. This gives the protein CASSPGAAFPEQFF.

This clonotype was observed a handful of times. V is TRBV28 and J is TRBJ1-2; D is undetermined. CDR3 size: 12 residues. The germline gives CDR1 MDHEN, CDR2 SYDVKM. Trimming took off 3 bases at V and 6 bases at J, with 8 bases between the two ends. The CDR3 nucleotides are TGTGCCAGCAGTTTGTCAGCGGATGGCTACACCTTC. This codes for CASSLSADGYTF.